Here is one T cell receptor beta chain with its context. Random-hexamer reverse transcription was applied to about 0.45 to 1 ug RNA. From the immunoSEQ multiplex PCR reads, TCRdb called clonotypes with MiXCR, one entry per CDR3 protein. The repertoire has roughly 76,000 distinct CDR3 sequences, over 85% of them found once; the top ten carry about 0.41%. Germline V CDR1 and CDR2: SGHDT, YYEEEE. CDR3 length: 14 residues. Unmatched junction bases numbered 10, after V lost 3 bases and J lost 11 bases. This sample is drawn from a study of CD8 T cells in Susac syndrome. The sequenced sample was CD8+ T cells from PBMCs. This TCR was recovered from a human donor with Susac syndrome. V gene TRBV5-6 combines with J gene TRBJ2-2; 7 bases map to TRBD1. Here the CDR3 DNA reads TGTGCCAGCAGCTCGGACAGGTGGTTTGGTGAGCTGTTTTTT. Protein sequence: CASSSDRWFGELFF.